These 7 T cell receptor beta chains share one sample of origin, sequenced in a study of CD8+ T cells in alopecia areata. Isolated RNA was reverse transcribed into cDNA used as the sequencing template. Method: immunoSEQ multiplex PCR; TCRdb's copy keeps in-frame clones and lacks some. The sample yields some 150,000 clones, 86% seen once. Treatment in this sample: oral pan-JAK inhibitor, 5-10 mg twice daily. Source: CD8+ T cells sorted from blood, taken at week 4, from a patient treated with tofacitinib. The source of these receptors is a human donor with alopecia areata.

The rearrangement uses TRBV29-1 and TRBJ2-1; no clear D. This CDR3 is built from 12 residues. Trimming stripped 3 bases from V and 5 bases from J, with 8 bases between. CDR1 is SQVTM, CDR2 ANQGSEA, per germline. In DNA, the CDR3 is TGCAGCGTTGACAGAGGCCACAATGAGCAGTTCTTC. This sequence encodes CSVDRGHNEQFF.

The chain joins TRBV6-5 to TRBJ2-1; TRBD2 is a possible D gene (6 bases). This CDR3 has 14 amino acids. CDR1 and CDR2 (germline): MNHEY, SVGAGI. V was trimmed by 7 bases and J by 5 bases, leaving 15 bases between them. The CDR3 reads CASMENAGHNEQFF. The CDR3 nucleotides read TGTGCCAGCATGGAGAACGCGGGGCACAATGAGCAGTTCTTC.

This chain links TRBV29-1 with TRBJ2-1; D possibly corresponds to TRBD1 (6 bases). This CDR3 has 13 residues. Per germline, CDR1 SQVTM and CDR2 ANQGSEA. The V end lost 4 bases, the J end lost 9 bases, and 16 bases lay between the germline ends. CDR3 region: CSVVGGRDGEQFF. CDR3 DNA sequence: TGCAGCGTTGTAGGGGGTCGTGATGGTGAGCAGTTCTTC.

This chain links TRBV27 with TRBJ2-7; no reliable D call. From germline, CDR1 is MNHEY and CDR2 SMNVEV (reference sequence). V lost 2 bases to trimming and J lost 1 base, with 9 bases between them. The length of the CDR3 is 14 residues. The CDR3 sequence is CASSLQAGSYEQYF. DNA of the CDR3: TGTGCCAGCAGTTTACAGGCCGGATCCTACGAGCAGTACTTC.

V is TRBV7-8 and J is TRBJ2-7, with 9 bases that match TRBD1. From germline, CDR1 is SGHVS and CDR2 FQNEAQ. V lost 4 bases to trimming and J lost 6 bases; unmatched junction nucleotides: 13. There are 16 residues in the CDR3. This CDR3 reads CASSSPKTGGTVEQYF. The CDR3 DNA reads TGTGCCAGCAGCTCCCCAAAGACAGGGGGGACGGTCGAGCAGTACTTC. The entire variable domain, with the rest obtained from reference TRBV7-8 and TRBJ2-7, is as follows: GAGVSQSPRYKVAKRGQDVALRCDPISGHVSLFWYQQALGQGPEFLTYFQNEAQLDKSGLPSDRFFAERPEGSVSTLKIQRTQQEDSAVYLCASSSPKTGGTVEQYFGPGTRLTVT.

This chain uses TRBV30 with TRBJ1-4; no firm D call. Germline V lookup: CDR1 GTSNPN, CDR2 SVGIG (reference sequence). The length of the CDR3 is 11 residues. The V and J ends lost 0 bases and 12 bases respectively, with 8 bases between them. The CDR3 coding sequence is TGTGCCTGGAGTGTCGGTCCGGAACTGTTTTTT. This codes for CAWSVGPELFF.

The V and J genes are TRBV6-5 and TRBJ2-7; 7 bases align to TRBD2. The CDR3 has 16 residues. Per germline, CDR1 MNHEY and CDR2 SVGAGI. V lost 3 bases and J lost 3; bases outside the gene matches: 11. In nucleotides, the CDR3 is TGTGCCAGCAGTTATCGTGAGCGGCTAGCGGTCTACGAGCAGTACTTC. As protein: CASSYRERLAVYEQYF.